The rows below give T cell receptor beta chains drawn from one sample of a study of tumor-infiltrating lymphocytes in localized non-small cell lung cancer. Data came from immunoSEQ multiplex PCR; TCRdb stores just in-frame clones and leaves some out. The data show around 16,000 clones, with roughly four fifths seen just once and approximately 8.6% held by the top ten. The sample taken for sequencing was lung tumor tissue. The receptor set was obtained from a human donor with non-small cell lung cancer. Both conserved end residues are part of each CDR3. The D gene is left open where the match is weak. For some rows the clone size is stated as once, few or many, or as a class when expanded; others skip it.

>.|TRBJ2-2|TRBV9|.
CASSAPGSLGGELFF
TGTGCCAGCAGCGCGCCAGGGTCCCTCGGCGGGGAGCTGTTTTTT
>TRBD1|TRBJ1-5|TRBV28|.
CASSQRGRVYQPQHF
TGTGCCAGCAGTCAGAGGGGGCGGGTTTATCAGCCCCAGCATTTT
>.|TRBJ1-1|TRBV7-2|.
CASSLRAGEAFF
TGTGCCAGCAGCTTAAGAGCTGGTGAAGCTTTCTTT
>.|TRBJ2-5|TRBV30|.
CAWSVYGETQYF
TGTGCCTGGAGTGTATATGGGGAGACCCAGTACTTC
>.|TRBJ2-3|TRBV5-6|few
CASSSQGAKDTQYF
TGTGCCAGCAGCTCACAGGGAGCTAAAGATACGCAGTATTTT
>.|TRBJ2-7|TRBV5-6|few
CASSLGLQLSYEQYF
TGTGCCAGCAGCTTGGGCCTCCAATTGTCCTACGAGCAGTACTTC
>TRBD1|TRBJ2-7|TRBV6-4|.
CASRVGTGTTDYEQYF
TGTGCCAGCAGGGTAGGGACAGGGACCACTGACTACGAGCAGTACTTC
>TRBD1|TRBJ2-2|TRBV2|.
CASSNEGGRNTGELFF
TGTGCCAGCAGCAACGAAGGGGGCAGAAACACCGGGGAGCTGTTTTTT
>TRBD2|TRBJ2-5|TRBV27|medium-sized
CASSSGLAGGPGQETQYF
TGTGCCAGCAGTTCGGGACTAGCGGGAGGGCCTGGGCAAGAGACCCAGTACTTC
>TRBD1|TRBJ2-5|TRBV29-1|.
CSVPNPGTGFRETQYF
TGCAGCGTCCCCAATCCCGGGACAGGATTTCGGGAGACCCAGTACTTC
>.|TRBJ2-2|TRBV10-1|few
CASSAQRGGELFF
TGCGCCAGCAGTGCCCAGCGTGGCGGGGAGCTGTTTTTT